The 9 T cell receptor beta chains reported below all come from one sample, sequenced in a study of blood T cell repertoires in COVID-19. Produced via immunoSEQ multiplex PCR; TCRdb's table is partial and in-frame only. The sample includes over 130,000 clones, 80% to 85% of them seen just once. The sample taken for sequencing was peripheral blood. The receptor set was obtained from a woman aged 60 to 75 with acute or convalescent COVID-19.

The chain combines TRBV6-5 with TRBJ2-2, with D tentatively TRBD2 (5 bases). The CDR3 extends over 14 amino acids. Looked up from germline, CDR1 is MNHEY and CDR2 is SVGAGI. Trimming took 0 bases from V and 5 from J, leaving 7 bases between them. The CDR3 loop is CASSYSGSTGELFF. DNA of the CDR3: TGTGCCAGCAGTTACTCAGGGAGTACCGGGGAGCTGTTTTTT.

Comment on this clone: The sample holds other DNA sequences that translate to the same CDR3. The V call is TRBV28, the J call TRBJ1-1; the D is unclear. The ends were cut back, 3 bases at V and 4 bases at J, with 6 bases in the middle. This CDR3 has 12 amino acids. Germline values: CDR1 MDHEN, CDR2 SYDVKM. The CDR3 coding sequence is TGTGCCAGCAGTTTCTCCTCCACTGAAGCTTTCTTT. This gives the protein CASSFSSTEAFF.

The chain combines TRBV4-3 with TRBJ1-6, with D unresolved. V was pared by 0 bases and J by 10 bases, with 13 bases between. Germline-derived CDR1 and CDR2 are LGHNA and YSLEER. The CDR3 loop spans 15 amino acids. CDR3 in DNA: TGCGCCAGCAGCCAAGATCTCGGGGTAGGATCACCCCTCCACTTT. It yields the protein CASSQDLGVGSPLHF.

This chain uses TRBV5-1 with TRBJ1-2; D is perhaps TRBD1 (5 bases). The CDR3 sequence is 13 residues long. Germline CDR1 reads SGHRS; CDR2 reads YFSETQ. V gave up 5 bases and J gave up 7 bases, with 15 bases separating them. Written as DNA, the CDR3 is TGCGCCAGCAGTGTAGGGGATCATCTTGGCTACACCTTC. Translating it yields CASSVGDHLGYTF. Using reference TRBV5-1 and TRBJ1-2 for the parts outside the CDR3, the full variable domain is KAGVTQTPRYLIKTRGQQVTLSCSPISGHRSVSWYQQTPGQGLQFLFEYFSETQRNKGNFPGRFSGRQFSNSRSEMNVSTLELGDSALYLCASSVGDHLGYTFGSGTRLTVV.

The chain couples TRBV9 to TRBJ1-4, with TRBD1 matching over 8 bases. V gave up 3 bases and J gave up 8 bases; unmatched junction bases: 6. The length of the CDR3 is 14 residues. CDR1 is SGDLS and CDR2 is YYNGEE in the germline V gene. The CDR3 DNA reads TGTGCCAGCAGCGGCGGGACAGGTGAAGAAAAACTGTTTTTT. This gives the protein CASSGGTGEEKLFF.

This chain connects TRBV10-3 to TRBJ2-1, with D maybe TRBD1 (6 bases). CDR1 and CDR2 (germline): ENHRY, SYGVKD. Trimming shortened V by 5 bases and J by 9 bases, and 17 bases separated the two germline ends. The CDR3 extends over 14 amino acids. CDR3 protein: CAISPLQGGFEQFF. As DNA, the CDR3 is TGTGCCATCAGTCCCTTACAGGGTGGGTTTGAGCAGTTCTTC.

A remark on this clone: This CDR3 is also generated by other DNA sequences in the sample. The rearrangement uses TRBV27 and TRBJ2-1; the D gene is possibly TRBD1 (5 bases). The germline gives CDR1 MNHEY, CDR2 SMNVEV (reference sequence). This CDR3 is 12 amino acids long. V was clipped by 6 bases and J by 9 bases, with 12 bases between them. The CDR3 DNA follows: TGTGCCAGCAGCTCTCCTAGGGGTGAGCAGTTCTTC. Translated: CASSSPRGEQFF.

The V call is TRBV2, the J call TRBJ2-2; 8 nucleotides agree with TRBD2. The V gene's germline CDR1 is SNHLY and CDR2 FYNNEI. V trimming: 4 bases; J trimming: 3 bases; junction bases outside the gene matches: 1. The CDR3 has 14 residues. The CDR3 nucleotides are TGTGCCAGCAGTGCGGGGGGGGACACCGGGGAGCTGTTTTTT. Translation gives CASSAGGDTGELFF. Full variable domain (remainder filled in from reference TRBV2 and TRBJ2-2): EPEVTQTPSHQVTQMGQEVILRCVPISNHLYFYWYRQILGQKVEFLVSFYNNEISEKSEIFDDQFSVERPDGSNFTLKIRSTKLEDSAMYFCASSAGGDTGELFFGEGSRLTVL.

This rearrangement joins TRBV7-6 to TRBJ2-5; D gene uncertain. The CDR3 has 14 residues. Deletions cut 1 base from V and 3 bases from J, with 9 bases between. The germline CDR1 and CDR2 sequences are SGHVS and FNYEAQ. The CDR3 protein is CASSLGLNKETQYF. The CDR3, as DNA: TGTGCCAGCAGCTTAGGTTTAAATAAAGAGACCCAGTACTTC.